Listed below are T cell receptor beta chains from one sample, sequenced in a study of regulatory T cells in long-lasting Graves disease. Using its own MiXCR run on the multiplex PCR reads, TCRdb lists one record per CDR3 protein. The data show 400,000 to 500,000 distinct CDR3 sequences, 21% seen once. Sequenced material: peripheral blood mononuclear cells (PBMCs), taken when the disease was refractory, from a patient treated with antithyroid drugs. Receptor source: a female donor with Graves disease. Each CDR3 is given with its conserved first and last residue. A D gene is named only where the DNA matches it firmly. Clone size is stated in some rows and not others, as once, few, many or a class when expanded.

len	abundance	d_gene	v_gene	j_gene	CDR3nt	CDR3aa
13	-	TRBD1	TRBV29-1	TRBJ2-5	TGCAGCTTACGACAGGGCCGCCGGGAGACCCAGTACTTC	CSLRQGRRETQYF
14	few	-	TRBV10-3	TRBJ2-7	TGTGCCTCAAGGTCAGGACAGCCGTCCTACGAGCAGTACTTC	CASRSGQPSYEQYF
15	-	TRBD2	TRBV19	TRBJ2-1	TGTGCCAGTAGTCGTCGGGGGGGTATGCGCAATGAGCAGTTCTTC	CASSRRGGMRNEQFF
15	-	TRBD2	TRBV7-9	TRBJ2-7	TGTGCCAGCAGCTTTCGACGGGGGGACTCTGGGGAGCAGTACTTC	CASSFRRGDSGEQYF
12	many	-	TRBV6-2/TRBV6-3	TRBJ2-7	TGTGCCAGCAGTTACATAGACAGTTGGCAGTACTTC	CASSYIDSWQYF
15	-	-	TRBV24-1	TRBJ1-5	TGTGCCACCAGTGACCGGACAGTTGATAATCAGCCCCAGCATTTT	CATSDRTVDNQPQHF
13	many	-	TRBV28	TRBJ1-2	TGTGCCAGCGGACAGAGGACTAACTATGGCTACACCTTC	CASGQRTNYGYTF
14	few	TRBD2	TRBV19	TRBJ2-2	TGTGCCAGTCTTAGCGGGACGAACACCGGGGAGCTGTTTTTT	CASLSGTNTGELFF
15	many	-	TRBV7-9	TRBJ2-5	TGTGCCAGCAGCTTAGGTCAGGGCAAACAAGAGACCCAGTACTTC	CASSLGQGKQETQYF
19	-	TRBD2	TRBV6-9	TRBJ2-6	TGTGCCAGCAGTTACCAAGCGGGAACATTATACTCTGGGGCCAACGTCCTGACTTTC	CASSYQAGTLYSGANVLTF
15	-	-	TRBV20-1	TRBJ1-1	TGCAGTGCTAGAGAGATGGGAGGGGCGAACACTGAAGCTTTCTTT	CSAREMGGANTEAFF
14	many	TRBD1	TRBV2	TRBJ1-6	TGTGCCAGCAGTGAGCGGCAGGGGGCTTCACCCCTCCACTTT	CASSERQGASPLHF
17	-	TRBD1	TRBV20-1	TRBJ1-4	TGCAGTGCTAGAGATCTCAGGGGGTCTGCAACTAATGAAAAACTGTTTTTT	CSARDLRGSATNEKLFF
13	many	TRBD1	TRBV7-2	TRBJ2-2	TGTGCCAGCAGTCAGGGGGCAACCGGGGAGCTGTTTTTT	CASSQGATGELFF
14	many	-	TRBV7-9	TRBJ2-7	TGTGCCAGCAGTGAAACGGGATCTTCCTACGAGCAGTACTTC	CASSETGSSYEQYF
16	-	TRBD2	TRBV27	TRBJ2-3	TGTGCCAGCAGTCCAGGACTAGCGGGCTTCCCAGATACGCAGTATTTT	CASSPGLAGFPDTQYF
16	many	TRBD1	TRBV28	TRBJ1-6	TGTGCCAGCAGTGGGACAGGGCTCTCCTATAATTCACCCCTCCACTTT	CASSGTGLSYNSPLHF
14	many	-	TRBV6-1	TRBJ1-4	TGTGCCAGCAGAGCTTCGAGGCTGGGTGAAAAACTGTTTTTT	CASRASRLGEKLFF
13	few	TRBD2	TRBV20-1	TRBJ2-1	TGCAGTGCTAGGACTAGCGATTACAATGAGCAGTTCTTC	CSARTSDYNEQFF
13	many	-	TRBV12-3/TRBV12-4	TRBJ1-5	TGTGCCAGCGGTGACACCCGCAATCAGCCCCAGCATTTT	CASGDTRNQPQHF
17	many	TRBD2	TRBV27	TRBJ2-6	TGTGCCAGCAGTTTATCGGGACTACTCTCTGGGGCCAACGTCCTGACTTTC	CASSLSGLLSGANVLTF
15	-	-	TRBV7-2	TRBJ1-1	TGTGCCAGCAGCTTAGGGGGGGGAGGAACAGCCGAAGCTTTCTTT	CASSLGGGGTAEAFF
16	-	TRBD1	TRBV7-9	TRBJ2-5	TGTGCCAGCAGCTTACCCGGGACAGGGAGATTGGAGACCCAGTACTTC	CASSLPGTGRLETQYF
16	many	TRBD1	TRBV10-3	TRBJ1-2	TGTGCCATCAGTGACCCTTCCGGGACAGGGGTCTATGGCTACACCTTC	CAISDPSGTGVYGYTF
15	-	TRBD1	TRBV3-1	TRBJ1-6	TGTGCCAGCAGCCAAGAAAGGACAGGTGGATCACCCCTCCACTTT	CASSQERTGGSPLHF
17	few	-	TRBV5-6	TRBJ2-2	TGTGCCAGCAGCTTGGCCACTAGGACCCACTACTCCGGGGAGCTGTTTTTT	CASSLATRTHYSGELFF
15	-	TRBD1	TRBV6-2/TRBV6-3	TRBJ2-7	TGTGCCAGCGGCCCCCTTGGGACAGGGGGTTACGAGCAGTACTTC	CASGPLGTGGYEQYF
16	many	TRBD1	TRBV6-1	TRBJ1-6	TGTGCCAGCAGAGAAGACCCCTACAGGGGCAAGACACCCCTCCACTTT	CASREDPYRGKTPLHF
16	few	TRBD2	TRBV11-2	TRBJ2-3	TGTGCCAGCAGCTTTAGGCGTCGGGAGCGGGAAGATACGCAGTATTTT	CASSFRRREREDTQYF
14	many	-	TRBV10-3	TRBJ1-2	TGTGCCATCAGTGAGAAAGGAGAATACTATGGCTACACCTTC	CAISEKGEYYGYTF
12	few	-	TRBV20-1	TRBJ2-2	TGCAGTGCCCTCAAAGGCGCCGGGGAGCTGTTTTTT	CSALKGAGELFF
13	-	TRBD2	TRBV3-1	TRBJ2-7	TGTGCCAGCAGCCAAGAGGGAGGGAGGAAGCAGTACTTC	CASSQEGGRKQYF
14	few	-	TRBV20-1	TRBJ2-5	TGCAGTGCACATCTCCCGGGCGTCCAAGAGACCCAGTACTTC	CSAHLPGVQETQYF
14	-	-	TRBV15	TRBJ2-1	TGTGCCACCAGCAGAGGTCGGATGGGCAATGAGCAGTTCTTC	CATSRGRMGNEQFF
14	many	-	TRBV3-1	TRBJ2-7	TGTGCCAGCAGCCAGGGACATAGCTCCTACGAGCAGTACTTC	CASSQGHSSYEQYF
16	-	TRBD1	TRBV10-3	TRBJ2-6	TGTGCCATCAGTGACAGGACAGGGTCTGGGGCCAACGTCCTGACTTTC	CAISDRTGSGANVLTF
12	few	-	TRBV20-1	TRBJ1-2	TGCAGTGCTAGAGATCTAAGTTTTGGCTACACCTTC	CSARDLSFGYTF
16	-	-	TRBV29-1	TRBJ1-1	TGCAGCGTTAAGGATCCCGGGGGAGAGGCTCTAACTGAAGCTTTCTTT	CSVKDPGGEALTEAFF
12	many	-	TRBV28	TRBJ1-1	TGTGCCAGCTTCGGGGGGCGGGCTGAAGCTTTCTTT	CASFGGRAEAFF
15	few	-	TRBV30	TRBJ1-3	TGTGCCTGGAGTCGACCGAAGGAGGGGGGAAACACCATATATTTT	CAWSRPKEGGNTIYF
14	many	-	TRBV5-6	TRBJ2-3	TGTGCCAGCAGCTTGACAAGCCTCACAGATACGCAGTATTTT	CASSLTSLTDTQYF
15	many	-	TRBV28	TRBJ2-5	TGTGCCAGCAGGGAGGTGCGGGGAGCAGGGGAGACCCAGTACTTC	CASREVRGAGETQYF